This T cell receptor beta chain was captured by sequencing in a study of tumor-infiltrating lymphocytes in primary liver carcinoma. In the study overall: The study reported T1-T3 N0M0 tumors spanning 4.2 to 10 cm. Samples produced roughly 3.5 to 8 million productive TCRbeta reads, comparable across tissue types.

The authors made TCR beta cDNA from 400 to 600 ng total RNA with a constant-region primer. Three nested multiplex PCR rounds of slightly modified ARM-PCR generated TCR beta libraries. A C-beta reverse primer was combined with TRBV1-TRBV30 forward primers in the first two PCR rounds, and each round had approximately 10 cycles. TCRdb ran MiXCR on the multiplex PCR reads and lists one entry per CDR3 protein. The table lists about 200,000 distinct CDR3 sequences, around three fifths of them singletons. The sample holds a few counts of this clonotype. Its cognate antigen is unknown. The CDR3 loop spans 15 amino acids. The V end lost 2 bases, the J end lost 2 bases, and 13 bases lay between the germline ends. The germline V gene has CDR1 GTSNPN and CDR2 SVGIG (reference sequence). The source of the blood RNA was unsorted whole blood, and germline DNA was extracted as well. Findings and caveats of the study: For tumor-adjacent and tumor-blood pairs, overlap was less than that seen for tumor region pairs.

What was sequenced was peripheral blood. The receptor's source is a woman aged 55-70 years with primary liver carcinoma and hepatitis B virus infection. The gene calls are TRBV30 and TRBJ2-1, with unresolved D. CDR3 region: CAWSPSADAYNEQFF. CDR3 bases: TGTGCCTGGAGTCCCTCGGCGGATGCCTACAATGAGCAGTTCTTC. The whole variable domain, filled in from reference TRBV30 and TRBJ2-1, reads SQTIHQWPATLVQPVGSPLSLECTVEGTSNPNLYWYRQAAGRGLQLLFYSVGIGQISSEVPQNLSASRPQDRQFILSSKKLLLSDSGFYLCAWSPSADAYNEQFFGPGTRLTVL.